This record concerns one TCR beta chain sequence. The data are from a study of blood T cell repertoires in COVID-19. Cohort assignment relied on participant-reported clinical history. The CDR3 is 15 residues long. V lost 1 base, J lost 6 bases, and 9 bases stayed unmatched. Looked up from germline, CDR1 is SGHTA and CDR2 is FQGNSA. Assay used: immunoSEQ multiplex PCR; TCRdb lists only in-frame clones, some missing. This sample carries about 270,000 clones, over 80% of them seen once, and the ten largest clones take over 4%. The sequence was obtained from a woman in her 30s with acute COVID-19. Sequenced: PBMCs or T cells enriched from blood (not recorded which). The chain links TRBV7-2 to TRBJ2-7; 7 nucleotides agree with TRBD2. In nucleotides, the CDR3 is TGTGCCAGCAGCTTAGGTGGCGGGAGTTTGGGCGAGCAGTACTTC. This encodes CASSLGGGSLGEQYF.